The text below deals with one T cell receptor (beta chain). This table comes from immunoSEQ multiplex PCR, and its TCRdb copy is limited to in-frame clones, with some not included. The sample carries over 200,000 clones, 83% recorded once. The record originates from a study of blood T cell repertoires in COVID-19. Sample: peripheral blood. The sequence came from a woman aged 50 to 60 with acute or convalescent COVID-19.

The CDR3 region is CATSRQGPTDTQYF. CDR3 DNA sequence: TGTGCCACCAGTCGCCAGGGCCCCACAGATACGCAGTATTTT. The chain has TRBV24-1 and TRBJ2-3; TRBD1 is a possible D gene (5 bases). Germline V gene sequence: CDR1 KGHDR, CDR2 SFDVKD. Trimming cost V 6 bases and J 2 bases, with 11 bases left between them. This CDR3 spans 14 amino acids.